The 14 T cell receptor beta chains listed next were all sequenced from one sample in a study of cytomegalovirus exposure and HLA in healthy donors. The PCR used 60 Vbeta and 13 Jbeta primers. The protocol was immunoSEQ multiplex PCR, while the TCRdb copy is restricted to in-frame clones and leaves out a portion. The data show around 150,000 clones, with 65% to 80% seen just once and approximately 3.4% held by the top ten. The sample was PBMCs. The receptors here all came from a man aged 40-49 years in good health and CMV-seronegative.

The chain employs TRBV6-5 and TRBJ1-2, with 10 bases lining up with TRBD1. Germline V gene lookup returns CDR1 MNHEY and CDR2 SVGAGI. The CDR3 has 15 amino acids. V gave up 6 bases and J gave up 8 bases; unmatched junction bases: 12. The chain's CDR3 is CASRHPKTGGDGYTF. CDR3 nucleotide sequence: TGTGCCAGCAGACATCCCAAGACAGGGGGCGACGGCTACACCTTC.

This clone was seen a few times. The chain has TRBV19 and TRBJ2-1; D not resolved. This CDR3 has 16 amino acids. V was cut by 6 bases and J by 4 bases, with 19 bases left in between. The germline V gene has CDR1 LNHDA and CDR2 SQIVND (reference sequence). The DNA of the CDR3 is TGTGCCAGTAGGAAACGAAATGAAGAGTTTTACAATGAGCAGTTCTTC. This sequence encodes CASRKRNEEFYNEQFF.

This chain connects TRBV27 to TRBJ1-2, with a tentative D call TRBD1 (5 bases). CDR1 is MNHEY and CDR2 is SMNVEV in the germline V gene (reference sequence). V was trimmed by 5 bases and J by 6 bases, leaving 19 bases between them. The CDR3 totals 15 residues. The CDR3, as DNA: TGTGCCAGCAGTCTACAAGGCGGGGGAGGGGATGGCTACACCTTC. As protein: CASSLQGGGGDGYTF.

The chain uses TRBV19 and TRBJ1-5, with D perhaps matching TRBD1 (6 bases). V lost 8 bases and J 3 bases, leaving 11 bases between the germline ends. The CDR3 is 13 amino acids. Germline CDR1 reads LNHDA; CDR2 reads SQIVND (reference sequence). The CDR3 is CASGRTVNQPQHF. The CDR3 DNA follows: TGTGCCAGTGGAAGGACAGTCAATCAGCCCCAGCATTTT.

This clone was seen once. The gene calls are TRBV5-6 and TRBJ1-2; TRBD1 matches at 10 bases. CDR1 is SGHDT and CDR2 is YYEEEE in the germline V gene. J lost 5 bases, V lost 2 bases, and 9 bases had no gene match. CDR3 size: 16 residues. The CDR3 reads CASSFDRDRGWYGYTF. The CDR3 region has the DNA TGTGCCAGCAGCTTCGACCGGGACAGGGGATGGTATGGCTACACCTTC. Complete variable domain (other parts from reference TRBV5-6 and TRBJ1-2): DAGVTQSPTHLIKTRGQQVTLRCSPKSGHDTVSWYQQALGQGPQFIFQYYEEEERQRGNFPDRFSGHQFPNYSSELNVNALLLGDSALYLCASSFDRDRGWYGYTFGSGTRLTVV.

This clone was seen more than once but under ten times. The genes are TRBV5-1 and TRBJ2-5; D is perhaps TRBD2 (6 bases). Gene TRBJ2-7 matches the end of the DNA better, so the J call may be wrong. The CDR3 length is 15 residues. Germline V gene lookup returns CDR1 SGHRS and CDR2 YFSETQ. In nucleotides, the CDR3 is TGCGCCAGCAGCTTGGGTTGGGGGGAGCCCTACGAGCAGTACTTC. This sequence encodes CASSLGWGEPYEQYF.

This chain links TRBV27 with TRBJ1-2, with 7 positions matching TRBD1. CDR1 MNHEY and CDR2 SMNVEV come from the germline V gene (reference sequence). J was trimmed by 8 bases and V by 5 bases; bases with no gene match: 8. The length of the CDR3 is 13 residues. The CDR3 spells CASSPGTVPGYTF. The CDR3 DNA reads TGTGCCAGCAGTCCTGGGACAGTCCCGGGCTACACCTTC.

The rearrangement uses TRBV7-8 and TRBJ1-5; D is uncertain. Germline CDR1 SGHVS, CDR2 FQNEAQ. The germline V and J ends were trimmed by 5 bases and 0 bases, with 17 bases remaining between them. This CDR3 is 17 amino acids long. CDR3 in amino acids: CASSKEGQHYSNQPQHF. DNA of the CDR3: TGTGCCAGCAGCAAGGAGGGTCAGCACTATAGCAATCAGCCCCAGCATTTT.

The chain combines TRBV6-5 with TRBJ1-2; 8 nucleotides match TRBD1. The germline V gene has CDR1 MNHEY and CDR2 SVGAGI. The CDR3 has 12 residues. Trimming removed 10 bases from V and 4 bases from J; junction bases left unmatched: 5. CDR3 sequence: CATTQGAYGYTF. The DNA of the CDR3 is TGTGCCACCACCCAGGGGGCCTATGGCTACACCTTC.

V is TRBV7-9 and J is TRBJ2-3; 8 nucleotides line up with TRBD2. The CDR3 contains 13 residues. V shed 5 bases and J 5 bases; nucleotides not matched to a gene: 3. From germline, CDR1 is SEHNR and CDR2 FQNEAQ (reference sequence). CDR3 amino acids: CASSQRGIDTQYF. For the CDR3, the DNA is TGTGCCAGCAGCCAGCGGGGGATAGATACGCAGTATTTT. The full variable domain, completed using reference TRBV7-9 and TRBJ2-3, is DTGVSQNPRHKITKRGQNVTFRCDPISEHNRLYWYRQTLGQGPEFLTYFQNEAQLEKSRLLSDRFSAERPKGSFSTLEIQRTEQGDSAMYLCASSQRGIDTQYFGPGTRLTVL.

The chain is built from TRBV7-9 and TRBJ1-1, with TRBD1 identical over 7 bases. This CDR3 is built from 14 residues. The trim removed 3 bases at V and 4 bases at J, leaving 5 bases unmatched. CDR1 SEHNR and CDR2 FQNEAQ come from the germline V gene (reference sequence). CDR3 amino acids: CASSLRQGGTEAFF. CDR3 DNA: TGTGCCAGCAGCTTGAGGCAGGGGGGCACTGAAGCTTTCTTT.

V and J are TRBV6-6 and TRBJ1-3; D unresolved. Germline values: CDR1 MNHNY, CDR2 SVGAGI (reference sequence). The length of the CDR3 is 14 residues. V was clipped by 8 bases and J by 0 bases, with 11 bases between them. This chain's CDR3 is CASLRSYSGNTIYF. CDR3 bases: TGTGCCAGCCTACGGTCCTACTCTGGAAACACCATATATTTT.

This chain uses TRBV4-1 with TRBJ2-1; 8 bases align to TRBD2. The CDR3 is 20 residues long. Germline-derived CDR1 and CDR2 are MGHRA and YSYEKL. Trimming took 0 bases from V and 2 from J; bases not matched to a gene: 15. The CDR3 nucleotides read TGCGCCAGCAGCCAAGAAGGAGAAGGACTAGCTGTTCCCGCCTACAATGAGCAGTTCTTC. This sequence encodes CASSQEGEGLAVPAYNEQFF.

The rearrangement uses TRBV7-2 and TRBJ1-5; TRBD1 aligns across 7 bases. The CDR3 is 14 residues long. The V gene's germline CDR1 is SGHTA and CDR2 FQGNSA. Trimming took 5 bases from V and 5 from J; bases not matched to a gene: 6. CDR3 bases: TGTGCCAGCAGCGCGGGACAGTTTCATCAGCCCCAGCATTTT. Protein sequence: CASSAGQFHQPQHF.